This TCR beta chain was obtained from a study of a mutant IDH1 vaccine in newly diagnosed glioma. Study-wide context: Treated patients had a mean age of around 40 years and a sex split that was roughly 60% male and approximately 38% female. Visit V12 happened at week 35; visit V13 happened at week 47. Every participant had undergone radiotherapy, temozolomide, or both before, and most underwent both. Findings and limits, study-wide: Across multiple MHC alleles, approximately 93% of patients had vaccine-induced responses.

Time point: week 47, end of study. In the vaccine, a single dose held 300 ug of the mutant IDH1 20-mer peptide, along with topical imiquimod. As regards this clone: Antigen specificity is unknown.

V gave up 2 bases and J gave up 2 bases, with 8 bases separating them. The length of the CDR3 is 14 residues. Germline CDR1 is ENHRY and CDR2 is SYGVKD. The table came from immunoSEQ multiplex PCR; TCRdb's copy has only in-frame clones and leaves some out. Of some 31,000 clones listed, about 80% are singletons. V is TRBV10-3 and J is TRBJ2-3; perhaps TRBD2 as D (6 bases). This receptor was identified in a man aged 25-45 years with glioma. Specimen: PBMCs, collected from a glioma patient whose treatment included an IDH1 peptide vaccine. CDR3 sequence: CAISEGGDTDTQYF. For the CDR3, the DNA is TGTGCCATCAGTGAGGGCGGGGACACAGATACGCAGTATTTT.